The source of this T cell receptor beta chain is a study of blood T cell repertoires in COVID-19. Study-wide context: Samples taken during acute and convalescent COVID-19 were collected in the United States, Italy and Spain. PBMCs, B-cell-depleted T cells, or T cells provided the cDNA or gDNA that made up the material.

Germline V gene lookup returns CDR1 MDHEN and CDR2 SYDVKM. V lost 6 bases to trimming and J lost 8 bases, with 19 bases between them. CDR3 length: 14 amino acids. Per the original data handling: Estimation of nucleated cell counts relied on the amplification of reference gene primers. Some clones are missing from TCRdb's copy, which holds only in-frame ones; the method was immunoSEQ multiplex PCR. V, J and clone size derive from that table, while D and trimming were established from the DNA sequence. The sample lists about 58,000 clones, 80% to 90% occurring once. Sequences were obtained from peripheral blood. The genes are TRBV28 and TRBJ1-1; tentatively, D is TRBD1 (5 bases). This receptor was taken from a man aged 60 to 69 with acute or convalescent COVID-19. The DNA for the CDR3 is TGTGCCAGCAGCCCCCAGGGTCGGGCAAGGGAAGCTTTCTTT. Its protein product is CASSPQGRAREAFF.